The clone carrying this TCR beta chain was found a few times. The sample is drawn from a study of T-cell memory formation after mild COVID-19. Study background: Largely, the TCR clusters proved donor specific.

Germline assignment: CDR1 SGHTA and CDR2 FQGNSA. The length of the CDR3 is 15 residues. Unmatched junction bases numbered 3, after V lost 0 bases and J lost 6 bases. TCRdb used MiXCR to reprocess the 5' RACE reads, holding one entry per CDR3 protein. The profile shows about 190,000 distinct CDR3 sequences, approximately 10% of them singletons. The sequenced sample was PBMCs or a T cell subset sorted from them (not recorded which). This TCR was recovered from a young man who had mild COVID-19 (a few samples of this study predate the infection). Cell type and time point are not known. The rearrangement joins TRBV7-2 to TRBJ2-5, with 11 bases aligning to TRBD1. CDR3 sequence reads: CASSLAGTGGKTQYF. CDR3 nucleotide sequence: TGTGCCAGCAGCTTAGCCGGGACAGGGGGAAAGACCCAGTACTTC.